A single sample gave rise to the 10 T cell receptor beta chains below, sequenced in a study of T cell responses to AZD1222 COVID-19 vaccine (dated by TCRdb to the early 2020s). Library creation used the immunoSEQ multiplex PCR assay. TCRdb took this table from immuneACCESS and kept in-frame rearrangements with V and J called. Such tables lack part of the clones; where checked against another copy, unresolved V genes explain under half of the gap, and the rest is unexplained. This sample comprises 100,000 to 150,000 clones, about 89% of them detected only once. 11% of the sample belongs to the ten largest clones. Read against the paper, the sample's time point label means: baseline before first vaccination. The treatment or condition label, read with the paper, signifies: meningococcal conjugate vaccine given as trial control. The sample in question was peripheral blood, obtained on day 0 of MenACWY control vaccination. These receptors were obtained from an adult in good health.

J is TRBJ2-5 and V is TRBV9; no reliable D call. Germline CDR1 SGDLS, CDR2 YYNGEE. The CDR3 spans 14 residues. With 3 bases removed from V and 2 bases from J, the gap between germline ends came to 11 bases. CDR3 sequence: CASSEDSSQETQYF. The DNA for the CDR3 is TGTGCCAGCAGCGAGGATTCCAGTCAAGAGACCCAGTACTTC.

The chain combines TRBV2 with TRBJ1-5; D unclear. CDR1 and CDR2 from the germline V gene are SNHLY and FYNNEI. Trimming removed 7 bases at V and 10 bases at J, with 17 bases between. The CDR3 is made up of 13 amino acids. The CDR3 sequence: CASTYTESGPQHF. The CDR3 DNA follows: TGTGCCAGCACTTACACGGAGTCGGGACCCCAGCATTTT.

V and J are TRBV15 and TRBJ1-5, with 7 bases identical to TRBD1. This CDR3 contains 14 residues. V trimming: 3 bases; J trimming: 5 bases; junction bases outside the gene matches: 4. CDR1 is LNHNV and CDR2 is YYDKDF in the germline V gene (reference sequence). CDR3 nucleotide sequence: TGTGCCACCAGCAGGGGACAGACTGATCAGCCCCAGCATTTT. It is translated as CATSRGQTDQPQHF.

The genes are TRBV7-2 and TRBJ2-5; D is uncertain. Per germline, CDR1 SGHTA and CDR2 FQGNSA. The V end was cut by 5 bases, the J end by 7 bases, with 14 bases between. The CDR3 consists of 13 residues. The CDR3 nucleotides read TGTGCCAGCAGCCCGCCAAGCCTGCCGACCCAGTACTTC. Translation gives CASSPPSLPTQYF.

This clone was observed a single time. V and J are TRBV7-8 and TRBJ1-5; the D is unclear. The germline gives CDR1 SGHVS, CDR2 FQNEAQ. V gave up 2 bases and J gave up 7 bases, with 15 bases separating them. CDR3 length: 15 amino acids. CDR3 in DNA: TGTGCCAGCAGCTTAATAAGTAACCCATCACAGCCCCAGCATTTT. Its protein is CASSLISNPSQPQHF.

This chain joins TRBV6-1 and TRBJ1-4; unclear D gene. The CDR3 runs 17 residues. Trimming shortened V by 4 bases and J by 0 bases, and 15 bases separated the two germline ends. The germline gives CDR1 MNHNS, CDR2 SASEGT. The CDR3 nucleotides are TGTGCCAGCAGTGGACCTCCGGGCCGACCAACTAATGAAAAACTGTTTTTT. This translates into CASSGPPGRPTNEKLFF.

The V gene is TRBV7-6, the J gene TRBJ2-3; 7 nucleotides line up with TRBD1. The length of the CDR3 is 15 residues. V dropped 5 bases and J dropped 2; count of bases not matched to a gene: 7. Germline CDR1 SGHVS, CDR2 FNYEAQ. CDR3 sequence reads: CASSPRDRFTDTQYF. The DNA for the CDR3 is TGTGCCAGCAGCCCACGGGACAGATTCACAGATACGCAGTATTTT.

The chain links TRBV6-5 to TRBJ1-5; D unclear. The germline V gene encodes CDR1 MNHEY and CDR2 SVGAGI. Trimming pared 0 bases from V and 4 bases from J, leaving 10 bases between. The CDR3 runs to 15 residues. CDR3 amino acids: CASSYSIMGNQPQHF. CDR3 in DNA: TGTGCCAGCAGTTACTCGATTATGGGAAATCAGCCCCAGCATTTT.

The chain carries TRBV24-1 and TRBJ1-2, with D possibly being TRBD1 (5 bases). CDR1 is KGHDR and CDR2 is SFDVKD in the germline V gene. The CDR3 has 16 residues. V was cut by 5 bases and J by 1 base, with 16 bases left in between. CDR3 bases: TGTGCCACCAGTGTCGGGACCGATGCTAATAACTATGGCTACACCTTC. Translating gives CATSVGTDANNYGYTF.

The chain has TRBV9 and TRBJ2-2; a possible D gene is TRBD1 (6 bases). CDR3 size: 15 residues. Between the trimmed V and J ends, which lost 2 bases and 1 base, there was a span of 9 bases. Per germline, CDR1 SGDLS and CDR2 YYNGEE. CDR3 bases: TGTGCCAGCAGCGTTCAGGGGCAGAACACCGGGGAGCTGTTTTTT. Translating gives CASSVQGQNTGELFF.